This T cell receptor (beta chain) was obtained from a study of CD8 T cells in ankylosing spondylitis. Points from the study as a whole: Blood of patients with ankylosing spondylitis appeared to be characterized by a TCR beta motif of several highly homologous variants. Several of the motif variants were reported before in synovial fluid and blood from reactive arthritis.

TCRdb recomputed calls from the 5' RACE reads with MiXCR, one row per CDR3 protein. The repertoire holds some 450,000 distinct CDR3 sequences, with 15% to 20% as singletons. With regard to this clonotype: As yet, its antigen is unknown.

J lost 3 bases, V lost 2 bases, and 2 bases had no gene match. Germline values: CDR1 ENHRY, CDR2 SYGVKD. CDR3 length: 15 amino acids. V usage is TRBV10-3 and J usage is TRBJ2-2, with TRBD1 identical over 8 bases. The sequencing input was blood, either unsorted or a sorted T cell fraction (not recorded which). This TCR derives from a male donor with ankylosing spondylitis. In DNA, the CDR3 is TGTGCCATCAGTGAGCAGGACAGGGACACCGGGGAGCTGTTTTTT. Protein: CAISEQDRDTGELFF.